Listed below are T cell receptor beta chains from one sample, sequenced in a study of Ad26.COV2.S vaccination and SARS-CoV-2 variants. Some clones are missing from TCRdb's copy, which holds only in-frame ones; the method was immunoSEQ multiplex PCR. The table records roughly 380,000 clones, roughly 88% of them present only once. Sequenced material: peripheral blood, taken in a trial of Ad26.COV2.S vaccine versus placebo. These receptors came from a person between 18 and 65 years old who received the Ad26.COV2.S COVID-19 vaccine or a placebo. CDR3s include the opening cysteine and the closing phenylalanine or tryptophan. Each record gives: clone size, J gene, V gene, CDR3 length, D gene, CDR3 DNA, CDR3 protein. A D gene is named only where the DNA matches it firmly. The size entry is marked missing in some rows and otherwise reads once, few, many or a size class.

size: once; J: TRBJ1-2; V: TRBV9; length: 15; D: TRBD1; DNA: TGTGCCAGCAGCTCAACAGGGGGCGGGAGCTATGGCTACACCTTC; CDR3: CASSSTGGGSYGYTF
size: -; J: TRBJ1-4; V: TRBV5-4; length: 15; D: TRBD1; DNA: TGTGCCAGCAGCACCGACAGGGCGACTAATGAAAAACTGTTTTTT; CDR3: CASSTDRATNEKLFF
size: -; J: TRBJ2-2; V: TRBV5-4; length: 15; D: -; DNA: TGTGCCAGCAGCTTCAATTCGGGGAACACCGGGGAGCTGTTTTTT; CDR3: CASSFNSGNTGELFF
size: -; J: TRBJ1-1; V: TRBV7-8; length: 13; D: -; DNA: TGTGCCAGCAGCTCTCGACAGAACACTGAAGCTTTCTTT; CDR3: CASSSRQNTEAFF
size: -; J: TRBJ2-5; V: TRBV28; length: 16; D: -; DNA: TGTGCCAGCAGTCCTTCACAGGGGCCCCGGGGGGAGACCCAGTACTTC; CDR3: CASSPSQGPRGETQYF
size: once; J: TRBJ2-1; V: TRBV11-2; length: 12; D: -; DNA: TGTGCCAGCAGCTTAGGTAGCTACGAGCAGTTCTTC; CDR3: CASSLGSYEQFF
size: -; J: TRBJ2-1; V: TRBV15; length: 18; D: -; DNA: TGTGCCACCAGCAGGCATCCATATACAGGAAACTCCTACAATGAGCAGTTCTTC; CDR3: CATSRHPYTGNSYNEQFF
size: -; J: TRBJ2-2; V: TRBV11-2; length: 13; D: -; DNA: TGTGCCAGCATCCGGGGGTCAACCGGGGAGCTGTTTTTT; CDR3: CASIRGSTGELFF
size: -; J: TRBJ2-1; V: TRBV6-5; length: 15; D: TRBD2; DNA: TGTGCCAGCAGTTACTCCAGCGGGGGTTACAATGAGCAGTTCTTC; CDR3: CASSYSSGGYNEQFF
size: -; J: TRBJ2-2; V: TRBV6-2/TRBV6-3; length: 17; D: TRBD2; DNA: TGTGCCAGCAGTTACAACCTAGCGGGGCCGGGAACCGGGGAGCTGTTTTTT; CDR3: CASSYNLAGPGTGELFF
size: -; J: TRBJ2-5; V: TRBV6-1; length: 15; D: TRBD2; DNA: TGTGCCAGCAGTGAGGCTAGCGGGGGGGGAGAGACCCAGTACTTC; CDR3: CASSEASGGGETQYF
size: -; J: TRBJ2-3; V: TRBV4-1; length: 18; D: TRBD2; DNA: TGCGCCAGCAGCCAAGATCCCCTAGCGGGGGGGATCACAGATACGCAGTATTTT; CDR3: CASSQDPLAGGITDTQYF
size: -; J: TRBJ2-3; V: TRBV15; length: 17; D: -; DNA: TGTGCCACCAGCAGAGGCGGACGCAAGGTTCCCACAGATACGCAGTATTTT; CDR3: CATSRGGRKVPTDTQYF
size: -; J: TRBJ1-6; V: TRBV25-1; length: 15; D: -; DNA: TGTGCCAGCAGTGAGGTTACCAATAGTTTGGGGCCCCTCCACTTT; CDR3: CASSEVTNSLGPLHF
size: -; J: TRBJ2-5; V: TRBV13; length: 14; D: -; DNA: TGTGCCAGCAGCCACCCAGTCCGGAGGGAGACCCAGTACTTC; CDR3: CASSHPVRRETQYF
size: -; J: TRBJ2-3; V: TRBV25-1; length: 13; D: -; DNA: TGTGCCAGCAAGCACGGGAGCACAGATACGCAGTATTTT; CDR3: CASKHGSTDTQYF
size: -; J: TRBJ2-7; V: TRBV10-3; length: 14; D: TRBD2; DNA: TGTGCCATCAGTGTCCAGCGGGGAGTTTACGAGCAGTACTTC; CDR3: CAISVQRGVYEQYF
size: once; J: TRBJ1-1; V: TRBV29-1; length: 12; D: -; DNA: TGCAGCGCGGGAGCTGCGAACACTGAAGCTTTCTTT; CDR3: CSAGAANTEAFF
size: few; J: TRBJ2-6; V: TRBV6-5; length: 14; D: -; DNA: TGTGCCAGCAACCGGAATAGTGGGGCCAACGTCCTGACTTTC; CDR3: CASNRNSGANVLTF
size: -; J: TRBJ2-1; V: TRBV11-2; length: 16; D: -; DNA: TGTGCCAGCAGCTTAAACAGTCCCCGGGCCTTTAATGAGCAGTTCTTC; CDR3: CASSLNSPRAFNEQFF
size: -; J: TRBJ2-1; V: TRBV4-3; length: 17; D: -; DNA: TGCGCCAGCAGCCCCAACCCCGGGGGGCGGGGGTACAATGAGCAGTTCTTC; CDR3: CASSPNPGGRGYNEQFF
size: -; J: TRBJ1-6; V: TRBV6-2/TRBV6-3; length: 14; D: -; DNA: TGTGCCAGCAGTTACGGTGACAGACCGATACCCCTCCACTTT; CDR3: CASSYGDRPIPLHF
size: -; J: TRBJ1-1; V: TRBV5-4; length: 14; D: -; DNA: TGTGCCAGCAGCTTGGACCTGGGTATGACTGAAGCTTTCTTT; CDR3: CASSLDLGMTEAFF
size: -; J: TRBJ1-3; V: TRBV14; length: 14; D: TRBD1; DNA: TGTGCCAGCAGCCGTACAGGGGCTGGAAACACCATATATTTT; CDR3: CASSRTGAGNTIYF
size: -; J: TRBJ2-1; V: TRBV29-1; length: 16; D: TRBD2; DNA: TGCAGCGTCACAGGGACTAGCGGGGGTAAATACAATGAGCAGTTCTTC; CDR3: CSVTGTSGGKYNEQFF
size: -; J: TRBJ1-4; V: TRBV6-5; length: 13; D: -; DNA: TGTGCCAGCAGTTACAGACCAAATGAAAAACTGTTTTTT; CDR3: CASSYRPNEKLFF
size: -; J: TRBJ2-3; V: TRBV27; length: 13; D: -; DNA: TGTGCCAGCAGTAGACAGGACCTAGATACGCAGTATTTT; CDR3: CASSRQDLDTQYF
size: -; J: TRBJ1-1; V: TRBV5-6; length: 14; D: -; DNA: TGTGCCAGCAGCTTGATACAGGGTATACCTGAAGCTTTCTTT; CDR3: CASSLIQGIPEAFF
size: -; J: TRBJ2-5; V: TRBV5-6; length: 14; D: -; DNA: TGTGCCAGCAGCTTGGTGCCCTTCCAAGAGACCCAGTACTTC; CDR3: CASSLVPFQETQYF
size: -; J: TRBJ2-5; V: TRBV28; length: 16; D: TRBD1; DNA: TGTGCCACCTTACCTGGGGACAGGGTCGATGGGGAGACCCAGTACTTC; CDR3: CATLPGDRVDGETQYF
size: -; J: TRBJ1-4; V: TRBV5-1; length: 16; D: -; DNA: TGCGCCAGCAGCCCACTAAGACAGGACCCTAATGAAAAACTGTTTTTT; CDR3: CASSPLRQDPNEKLFF
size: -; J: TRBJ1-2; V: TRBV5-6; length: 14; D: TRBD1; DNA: TGTGCCAGCAGCTTGGTGGCAGGGGGCTATGGCTACACCTTC; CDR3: CASSLVAGGYGYTF
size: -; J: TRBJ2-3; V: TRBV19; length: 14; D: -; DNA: TGTGCCAGTAGTATAGGCGCTGACGGGGATACGCAGTATTTT; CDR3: CASSIGADGDTQYF
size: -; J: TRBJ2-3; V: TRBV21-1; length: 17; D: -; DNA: TGTGCCAGCAGCAAAGACCCGCGGGGGAAATCCACAGATACGCAGTATTTT; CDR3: CASSKDPRGKSTDTQYF
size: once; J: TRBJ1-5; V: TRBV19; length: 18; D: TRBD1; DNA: TGTGCCAGTAGTAGGCCCCCGGGACAGCAGTATAGCAATCAGCCCCAGCATTTT; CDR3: CASSRPPGQQYSNQPQHF
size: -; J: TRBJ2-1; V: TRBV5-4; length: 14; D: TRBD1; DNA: TGTGCCAGCAGCTTAGAACAGGGGGCGTTTGAGCAGTTCTTC; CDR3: CASSLEQGAFEQFF
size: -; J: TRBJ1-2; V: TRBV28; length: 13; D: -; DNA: TGTGCCAGCAGTTTTGGCCAGAACTATGGCTACACCTTC; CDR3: CASSFGQNYGYTF
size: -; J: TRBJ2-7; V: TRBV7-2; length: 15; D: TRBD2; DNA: TGTGCCAGCAGTACCCCGGGACTAGCGGGTTCCGAGCAGTACTTC; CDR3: CASSTPGLAGSEQYF
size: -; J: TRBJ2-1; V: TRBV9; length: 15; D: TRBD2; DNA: TGTGCCAGCAGCCTAGGGACTACCCGCCACAATGAGCAGTTCTTC; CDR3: CASSLGTTRHNEQFF
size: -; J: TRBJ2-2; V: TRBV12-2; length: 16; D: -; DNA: TGTGCAAGTCGCTTAGTTCGGGGGCCCACCACCGGGGAGCTGTTTTTT; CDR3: CASRLVRGPTTGELFF
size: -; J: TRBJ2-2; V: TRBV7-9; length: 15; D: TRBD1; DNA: TGTGCCAGCAGCTCAAGGGACAGGGACACCGGGGAGCTGTTTTTT; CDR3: CASSSRDRDTGELFF
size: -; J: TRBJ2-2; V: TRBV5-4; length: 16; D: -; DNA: TGTGCCAGCAGCTCTTCCGGGGCGAGGTCCACCGGGGAGCTGTTTTTT; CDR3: CASSSSGARSTGELFF
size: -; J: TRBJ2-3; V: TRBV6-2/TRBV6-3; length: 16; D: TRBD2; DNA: TGTGCCAGCAGTTACGAGGGTAGCGGGGGCACAGATACGCAGTATTTT; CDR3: CASSYEGSGGTDTQYF
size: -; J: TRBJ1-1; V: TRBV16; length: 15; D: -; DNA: TGTGCCAGCAGCCAATGGTCAGGGACAAACACTGAAGCTTTCTTT; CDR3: CASSQWSGTNTEAFF
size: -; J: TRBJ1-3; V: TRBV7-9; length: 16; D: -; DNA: TGTGCCAGCAGCCGATTCTATTCTCCGGGAGAGAACACCATATATTTT; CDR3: CASSRFYSPGENTIYF
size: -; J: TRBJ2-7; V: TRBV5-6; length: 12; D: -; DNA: TGTGCCAGCAGCCTGAGCTCCTACGAGCAGTACTTC; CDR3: CASSLSSYEQYF
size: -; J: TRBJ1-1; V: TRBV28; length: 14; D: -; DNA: TGTGCCAGCAGTCCCCATCGGGGGTACACTGAAGCTTTCTTT; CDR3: CASSPHRGYTEAFF
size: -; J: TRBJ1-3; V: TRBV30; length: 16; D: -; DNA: TGTGCCTGGAGTTCTCCCCCCGCAGGGACTGGAAACACCATATATTTT; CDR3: CAWSSPPAGTGNTIYF
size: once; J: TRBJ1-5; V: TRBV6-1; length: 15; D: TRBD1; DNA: TGTGCCAGCAGTGAAGGGGACAGGGTAGATCAGCCCCAGCATTTT; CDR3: CASSEGDRVDQPQHF
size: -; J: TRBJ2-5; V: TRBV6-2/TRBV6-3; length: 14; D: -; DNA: TGTGCCAGCAGTCTTAGCCCCCTTCAAGAGACCCAGTACTTC; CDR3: CASSLSPLQETQYF